What follows are 2 T cell receptor beta chains derived from one specimen sequenced in a study of STAT5B mutations in CD4+ large granular lymphocyte leukemia. Profiled with immunoSEQ multiplex PCR; TCRdb holds only in-frame clones, not every one. The sample has roughly 3,500 clones, over 75% seen once. Sample: CD4+ T cells from blood buffy coats. The receptors were sampled from a human donor in good health.

The rearrangement uses TRBV27 and TRBJ2-1, with 10 bases that match TRBD1. Germline V gene lookup returns CDR1 MNHEY and CDR2 SMNVEV (reference sequence). The CDR3 is made up of 15 amino acids. V lost 0 bases to trimming and J lost 9 bases; unmatched junction nucleotides: 5. Written as DNA, the CDR3 is TGTGCCAGCAGTTTATCGACGACAGGGGGCTTTGAGCAGTTCTTC. It specifies CASSLSTTGGFEQFF.

This rearrangement joins TRBV6-7 to TRBJ1-2, with 7 bases identical to TRBD1. TRBV6-7 is annotated as an ORF whose role is uncertain. This CDR3 contains 14 residues. J gave up 5 bases and V 6 bases, and 9 bases lay outside the gene matches. The CDR3: CASSNPGQPYGYTF. CDR3 DNA sequence: TGTGCCAGCAGCAATCCGGGACAGCCGTATGGCTACACCTTC.